One sample yielded the 5 T cell receptor beta chains listed below, sequenced in a study of cytomegalovirus exposure and HLA in healthy donors. PCR was performed using 60 Vbeta and 13 Jbeta primers. Sequencing was performed with immunoSEQ multiplex PCR; in TCRdb, only in-frame clones are kept and a portion is missing. The listing records around 110,000 clones. The sequenced sample consisted of PBMCs. These receptor sequences come from a man aged 30-40 years in good health and CMV-seronegative.

This CDR3 reads CASSTDRWGEQYF. CDR3 nucleotide sequence: TGTGCCAGCAGCACTGACAGGTGGGGGGAGCAGTACTTC. The chain has TRBV5-4 and TRBJ2-7, with a tentative D call TRBD1 (6 bases). The germline V and J ends were trimmed by 4 bases and 7 bases, with 15 bases remaining between them. The germline V gene encodes CDR1 SGHNT and CDR2 YYREEE (reference sequence). The CDR3 sequence is 13 residues long.

The chain uses TRBV27 and TRBJ2-7; TRBD1 matches 10 bases. After removal of 3 bases from V and 6 bases from J, the junction contained 11 bases not matched to a gene. Per germline, CDR1 MNHEY and CDR2 SMNVEV (reference sequence). This CDR3 has 16 residues. In DNA, the CDR3 is TGTGCCAGCAGTTTTCTTTTGGGACAGGGGATCACCGAGCAGTACTTC. Protein product: CASSFLLGQGITEQYF.

The chain is built from TRBV7-3 and TRBJ2-1, with 8 bases lining up with TRBD2. V trimming: 2 bases; J trimming: 9 bases; junction bases outside the gene matches: 9. This CDR3 is 15 amino acids long. CDR1 is SGHTA, CDR2 FQGTGA, per germline. This CDR3 reads CASSLDGGVSVEQFF. The CDR3 nucleotides are TGTGCCAGCAGCTTAGACGGGGGGGTTTCGGTTGAGCAGTTCTTC.

CDR3 sequence (DNA): TGTGCCTGGAGTCCCGCCGCAGGGGATGGCTACACCTTC. Its translation: CAWSPAAGDGYTF. The rearrangement links TRBV30 to TRBJ1-2; D is possibly TRBD1 (6 bases). The V and J ends lost 2 bases and 6 bases respectively, with 13 bases between them. From germline, CDR1 is GTSNPN and CDR2 SVGIG (reference sequence). This CDR3 has 13 amino acids.

V usage is TRBV19 and J usage is TRBJ1-2; unclear D gene. The V gene lost 1 base and the J gene lost 13 bases, with 22 bases spanning the gap. In germline, CDR1 is LNHDA, CDR2 SQIVND (reference sequence). The CDR3 is 15 amino acids. The CDR3 bases are TGTGCCAGTAGTATAGTCGGGGTCCGTAAGGAGGTTGGCACCTTC. Translated: CASSIVGVRKEVGTF.